This passage covers 31 T cell receptor beta chains from one sample sequenced in a study of T cell responses to AZD1222 COVID-19 vaccine. TCRdb's copy holds only in-frame clones and misses some; the assay was immunoSEQ multiplex PCR. In the table there are around 140,000 clones, about 93% of which are singletons. The sequences come from peripheral blood, collected on day 0 of AZD1222 vaccination. Receptor source: an adult in good health.

V and J are TRBV2 and TRBJ1-3; 7 bases agree with TRBD1. The CDR3 sequence is 15 residues long. The J segment lost 4 bases and the V segment lost 6 bases, leaving 9 bases of the junction unmatched. In germline, CDR1 is SNHLY, CDR2 FYNNEI. The CDR3 sequence is CASSPQGVGGNTIYF. The CDR3 DNA follows: TGTGCCAGCAGCCCCCAGGGGGTGGGAGGAAACACCATATATTTT. Drawing the rest from reference TRBV2 and TRBJ1-3, the complete variable domain is EPEVTQTPSHQVTQMGQEVILRCVPISNHLYFYWYRQILGQKVEFLVSFYNNEISEKSEIFDDQFSVERPDGSNFTLKIRSTKLEDSAMYFCASSPQGVGGNTIYFGEGSWLTVV.

The CDR3 protein is CAWSGGQGVSPLHF. In DNA, the CDR3 is TGTGCCTGGAGTGGAGGGCAGGGGGTTTCACCCCTCCACTTT. The chain carries TRBV30 and TRBJ1-6; 7 nucleotides match TRBD1. CDR3 length: 14 amino acids. Trimming at V came to 1 base and at J to 9 bases, leaving 6 bases not matched to a gene. Germline assignment: CDR1 GTSNPN and CDR2 SVGIG (reference sequence).

J is TRBJ1-5 and V is TRBV19; TRBD1 agrees at 8 bases. This CDR3 has 15 amino acids. The trim removed 3 bases at V and 5 bases at J, leaving 6 bases unmatched. From germline, CDR1 is LNHDA and CDR2 SQIVND (reference sequence). The CDR3 DNA sequence: TGTGCCAGTAGTATGGGACAGGTTGAATATCAGCCCCAGCATTTT. As protein: CASSMGQVEYQPQHF. Full variable domain (remainder filled in from reference TRBV19 and TRBJ1-5): DGGITQSPKYLFRKEGQNVTLSCEQNLNHDAMYWYRQDPGQGLRLIYYSQIVNDFQKGDIAEGYSVSREKKESFPLTVTSAQKNPTAFYLCASSMGQVEYQPQHFGDGTRLSIL.

The CDR3 loop is CASSFYGTGDEQFF. The CDR3 nucleotides read TGTGCCAGCAGTTTTTATGGGACAGGAGATGAGCAGTTCTTC. The rearrangement links TRBV27 to TRBJ2-1, with 8 nucleotides matching TRBD1. Germline V gene lookup returns CDR1 MNHEY and CDR2 SMNVEV (reference sequence). V was pared by 3 bases and J by 8 bases, with 6 bases of the junction left unmatched. This CDR3 region has 14 residues.

This clone appeared a single time. This sequence joins TRBV3-1 (or the pseudogene TRBV3-2) and TRBJ2-5; D call uncertain. The V gene lost 3 bases and the J gene lost 4 bases, with 12 bases spanning the gap. Germline V gene sequence: CDR1 LGHDT, CDR2 YNNKEL (reference sequence). This CDR3 has 14 amino acids. Here the CDR3 reads CASSQMETTETQYF. CDR3 sequence (DNA): TGTGCCAGCAGCCAGATGGAGACCACAGAGACCCAGTACTTC.

The chain is built from TRBV3-1 (or the pseudogene TRBV3-2) and TRBJ2-1, with 8 bases that match TRBD2. The CDR3 has 15 residues. Germline V gene lookup returns CDR1 LGHDT and CDR2 YNNKEL (reference sequence). V was clipped by 7 bases and J by 5 bases; unmatched bases: 10. The DNA for the CDR3 is TGTGCCAGCAAGGCCGAACTAGCGGAAAACAATGAGCAGTTCTTC. It specifies CASKAELAENNEQFF.

The V and J genes are TRBV7-9 and TRBJ2-3; 7 bases agree with TRBD2. Unmatched junction bases numbered 5, after V lost 4 bases and J lost 1 base. There are 15 residues in the CDR3. Per germline, CDR1 SEHNR and CDR2 FQNEAQ (reference sequence). The CDR3, as DNA: TGTGCCAGCAGCTCCGGGAGGTCCCGCACAGATACGCAGTATTTT. It specifies CASSSGRSRTDTQYF.

A single count supports this clone. This chain connects TRBV20-1 to TRBJ1-5; D unresolved. The CDR3 has 13 residues. Trimming stripped 3 bases from V and 11 bases from J, with 17 bases between. The germline CDR1 and CDR2 sequences are DFQATT and SNEGSKA (reference sequence). Written as DNA, the CDR3 is TGCAGTGCTAGTGGGGTCTCAGTTGAAGCCCAGCATTTT. Translation gives CSASGVSVEAQHF.

J is TRBJ1-4 and V is TRBV5-1; 7 nucleotides agree with TRBD1. The trim removed 3 bases at V and 9 bases at J, leaving 8 bases unmatched. Germline V CDR1 and CDR2: SGHRS, YFSETQ. This CDR3 has 14 residues. The CDR3 nucleotides are TGCGCCAGCAGCTCAGGACAGGCTTATAAAAAACTGTTTTTT. This sequence encodes CASSSGQAYKKLFF.

CDR3 DNA: TGCGCCAGCAGCCCAGGGGTCTATGGCTACACCTTC. As protein: CASSPGVYGYTF. This chain joins TRBV5-1 and TRBJ1-2; D is perhaps TRBD1 (6 bases). The CDR3 runs 12 residues. Germline V gene sequence: CDR1 SGHRS, CDR2 YFSETQ. Trimming took off 4 bases at V and 4 bases at J, with 8 bases between the two ends.

This clone appeared a single time. This chain connects TRBV7-2 to TRBJ2-5; TRBD1 aligns across 10 bases. This CDR3 is built from 14 residues. Trimming took 5 bases from V and 5 from J; bases not matched to a gene: 5. CDR1 is SGHTA and CDR2 is FQGNSA in the germline V gene. In DNA form, the CDR3 reads TGTGCCAGCAGCCTGGACAGGGGGGGGGAGACCCAGTACTTC. Its protein is CASSLDRGGETQYF. Together with reference TRBV7-2 and TRBJ2-5, the CDR3 gives the full variable domain: GAGVSQSPSNKVTEKGKDVELRCDPISGHTALYWYRQSLGQGLEFLIYFQGNSAPDKSGLPSDRFSAERTGGSVSTLTIQRTQQEDSAVYLCASSLDRGGETQYFGPGTRLLVL.

This clone has only one observation. The V call is TRBV4-3, the J call TRBJ1-5; no firm D call. Germline CDR1 is LGHNA and CDR2 is YSLEER. V lost 0 bases and J lost 5, with 5 bases in between. The CDR3 consists of 13 residues. The CDR3 coding sequence is TGCGCCAGCAGCCAAGAAAGAGATCAGCCCCAGCATTTT. Translating it yields CASSQERDQPQHF.

The chain has TRBV15 and TRBJ2-7, with D perhaps matching TRBD1 (6 bases). Trimming left V 8 bases short and J 2 bases short, with 13 bases between. This CDR3 has 13 residues. Per the germline V gene, CDR1 is LNHNV and CDR2 is YYDKDF (reference sequence). The CDR3 DNA reads as TGTGCCACCGACGGGGACACCACCTACGAGCAGTACTTC. Translation: CATDGDTTYEQYF. Full variable domain (missing parts from reference TRBV15 and TRBJ2-7): DAMVIQNPRYQVTQFGKPVTLSCSQTLNHNVMYWYQQKSSQAPKLLFHYYDKDFNNEADTPDNFQSRRPNTSFCFLDIRSPGLGDTAMYLCATDGDTTYEQYFGPGTRLTVT.

CDR3 DNA: TGTGCCAGCAGCCAAGGAGGGCGGGGGGGCCTTTCAGAGACCCAGTACTTC. The encoded protein is CASSQGGRGGLSETQYF. This chain links TRBV3-1 (or the pseudogene TRBV3-2) with TRBJ2-5, with TRBD2 identical over 9 bases. CDR1 is LGHDT and CDR2 is YNNKEL in the germline V gene (reference sequence). J was trimmed by 4 bases and V by 1 base; bases with no gene match: 10. The CDR3 consists of 17 residues.

This rearrangement joins TRBV5-1 to TRBJ2-7, with TRBD2 identical over 8 bases. The junction had 8 bases not matched to a gene; V was cut back by 3 bases and J by 3 bases. The CDR3 length is 15 residues. The germline CDR1 and CDR2 sequences are SGHRS and YFSETQ. CDR3 in amino acids: CASSYLSGSGYEQYF. The DNA of the CDR3 is TGCGCCAGCAGCTACCTAAGCGGGAGTGGCTACGAGCAGTACTTC.

The rearrangement joins TRBV7-9 to TRBJ1-4; D uncertain. The CDR3 contains 13 residues. Germline CDR1 SEHNR, CDR2 FQNEAQ (reference sequence). V was shortened by 8 bases and J by 0 bases, with 7 bases between the two germline ends. CDR3 sequence: CASEEATNEKLFF. CDR3 nucleotides: TGTGCCAGCGAAGAAGCAACTAATGAAAAACTGTTTTTT.

This sequence joins TRBV5-1 and TRBJ1-2; D not resolved. The CDR3 runs to 14 residues. The germline gives CDR1 SGHRS, CDR2 YFSETQ. V lost 0 bases, J lost 6 bases, and 12 bases lay in between. The CDR3 here is CASSLADIRDGYTF. Written as DNA, the CDR3 is TGCGCCAGCAGCTTGGCAGATATAAGGGATGGCTACACCTTC.

This clone was observed a few times. The gene calls are TRBV7-2 and TRBJ2-1; the match to TRBD2 covers 14 bases. Per the germline V gene, CDR1 is SGHTA and CDR2 is FQGNSA. The CDR3 is 15 residues long. V shed 5 bases, J shed 9 bases, and the junction held 6 bases outside the gene matches. The DNA of the CDR3 is TGTGCCAGCAGCAAGGGACTAGCGGGAGTTGGTGAGCAGTTCTTC. This codes for CASSKGLAGVGEQFF.

The chain is built from TRBV6-1 and TRBJ2-2; D is unresolved. V was cut by 3 bases and J by 4 bases, with 15 bases left in between. CDR1 MNHNS and CDR2 SASEGT come from the germline V gene. The CDR3 consists of 16 residues. Written as DNA, the CDR3 is TGTGCCAGCAGTGAGATCCCCCAAGCAGGCACCGGGGAGCTGTTTTTT. Protein sequence: CASSEIPQAGTGELFF.

This chain links TRBV18 with TRBJ2-7; D call uncertain. With 3 bases removed from V and 6 bases from J, the gap between germline ends came to 15 bases. The CDR3 runs to 14 residues. Germline V CDR1 and CDR2: KGHSH, LQKENI. The CDR3 DNA reads as TGTGCCAGCTCACCCATCTCGTACGGCCGCGAGCAGTACTTC. Translated, it gives CASSPISYGREQYF.

The chain employs TRBV6-5 and TRBJ1-2; 8 positions match TRBD1. This CDR3 spans 14 amino acids. Unmatched junction bases numbered 7, after V lost 6 bases and J lost 4 bases. The germline gives CDR1 MNHEY, CDR2 SVGAGI. The chain's CDR3 is CASSAGQGGYGYTF. Here the CDR3 DNA reads TGTGCCAGCAGCGCTGGACAGGGTGGCTATGGCTACACCTTC.

The CDR3 spells CASSPTTNTEAFF. The CDR3 DNA reads TGTGCCAGCAGCCCGACAACGAACACTGAAGCTTTCTTT. The chain combines TRBV6-5 with TRBJ1-1; D gene ambiguous. Trimming pared 6 bases from V and 1 base from J, leaving 9 bases between. From germline, CDR1 is MNHEY and CDR2 SVGAGI. CDR3 length equals 13 residues.

CDR3 bases: TGTGCCGTCAGCCGGGGTGTTGAAATTGCTGAAGCTTTCTTT. Protein product: CAVSRGVEIAEAFF. The rearrangement links TRBV19 to TRBJ1-1; D not resolved. Germline V gene sequence: CDR1 LNHDA, CDR2 SQIVND (reference sequence). The CDR3 has 14 residues. Trimming cost V 11 bases and J 6 bases, with 22 bases left between them.

J is TRBJ1-4 and V is TRBV7-3, with unresolved D. The V end lost 4 bases, the J end lost 0 bases, and 9 bases lay between the germline ends. The V gene's germline CDR1 is SGHTA and CDR2 FQGTGA. The CDR3 length is 15 residues. For the CDR3, the DNA is TGTGCCAGCAGCTCGAACGCCGCAACTAATGAAAAACTGTTTTTT. Amino acids: CASSSNAATNEKLFF.

The V and J genes are TRBV4-1 and TRBJ1-1, with unresolved D. Per germline, CDR1 MGHRA and CDR2 YSYEKL. This CDR3 contains 15 residues. Trimming took off 4 bases at V and 4 bases at J, with 16 bases between the two ends. The CDR3 loop is CASSPRSGEPTEAFF. CDR3 coding DNA: TGCGCCAGCAGCCCCAGATCCGGGGAGCCCACTGAAGCTTTCTTT.

The chain recombines TRBV7-2 with TRBJ1-2; a possible D gene is TRBD1 (5 bases). V lost 8 bases and J lost 9, with 13 bases in between. The germline V gene has CDR1 SGHTA and CDR2 FQGNSA. The length of the CDR3 is 11 residues. The chain's CDR3 is CASAGGLSYTF. The CDR3 DNA is TGTGCCAGCGCGGGGGGTCTTAGCTACACCTTC.

This chain joins TRBV7-3 and TRBJ2-2, with a weak D call TRBD2 (5 bases). V was clipped by 5 bases and J by 0 bases, with 10 bases between them. The CDR3 runs to 15 residues. Germline CDR1 reads SGHTA; CDR2 reads FQGTGA. The CDR3 DNA is TGTGCCAGCAGCCAGACGGAGGCGAACACCGGGGAGCTGTTTTTT. Translating gives CASSQTEANTGELFF. Together with reference TRBV7-3 and TRBJ2-2, the CDR3 gives the full variable domain: GAGVSQTPSNKVTEKGKYVELRCDPISGHTALYWYRQSLGQGPEFLIYFQGTGAADDSGLPNDRFFAVRPEGSVSTLKIQRTERGDSAVYLCASSQTEANTGELFFGEGSRLTVL.

This clone was recorded once. The chain has TRBV2 and TRBJ2-3, with TRBD2 as a possible D gene (5 bases). V dropped 4 bases and J dropped 2 bases, with 25 bases sitting between them. The V gene's germline CDR1 is SNHLY and CDR2 FYNNEI. The CDR3 is made up of 19 amino acids. Here the CDR3 reads CASSALIRGVSDYTDTQYF. Here the CDR3 DNA reads TGTGCCAGCAGTGCTCTAATACGGGGAGTTAGCGACTACACAGATACGCAGTATTTT.

The chain couples TRBV7-2 to TRBJ2-1, with 11 bases aligning to TRBD2. V was clipped by 3 bases and J by 3 bases; unmatched bases: 4. This CDR3 has 16 residues. The germline V gene has CDR1 SGHTA and CDR2 FQGNSA. The CDR3 loop is CASSFVAGGLYNEQFF. The CDR3 DNA reads TGTGCCAGCAGCTTTGTAGCGGGGGGGCTCTACAATGAGCAGTTCTTC. The entire variable domain, with the rest obtained from reference TRBV7-2 and TRBJ2-1, is as follows: GAGVSQSPSNKVTEKGKDVELRCDPISGHTALYWYRQSLGQGLEFLIYFQGNSAPDKSGLPSDRFSAERTGGSVSTLTIQRTQQEDSAVYLCASSFVAGGLYNEQFFGPGTRLTVL.

This chain links TRBV7-6 with TRBJ2-2, with 11 nucleotides matching TRBD1. The trim removed 2 bases at V and 4 bases at J, leaving 6 bases unmatched. Germline assignment: CDR1 SGHVS and CDR2 FNYEAQ. This CDR3 is 17 amino acids long. CDR3 region: CASSLIGTGGPTGELFF. For the CDR3, the DNA is TGTGCCAGCAGCTTAATCGGGACAGGGGGTCCCACCGGGGAGCTGTTTTTT.

V usage is TRBV24-1 and J usage is TRBJ1-1; 7 nucleotides match TRBD1. The CDR3 has 15 amino acids. J lost 1 base, V lost 0 bases, and 1 base had no gene match. CDR1 is KGHDR and CDR2 is SFDVKD in the germline V gene. CDR3 nucleotides: TGTGCCACCAGTGATTTGCGACAGGGGAACACTGAAGCTTTCTTT. Translated: CATSDLRQGNTEAFF.